This T cell receptor (beta chain) originates from a study of T-cell reconstitution after alpha-beta-depleted transplantation in children. General study findings and limits: Several hundred rapidly expanded clones from non-depleted graft cells reportedly supplied alpha-beta T cells about two months post-transplant.

The CDR3 spans 11 residues. The germline V gene encodes CDR1 MGHDK and CDR2 SYGVNS. V was pared by 4 bases and J by 8 bases, with 8 bases between. Turning to this clonotype: The antigen is undetermined.

The authors prepared the TCRbeta library with unique molecular identifiers. From the PCR reads, TCRdb called clonotypes with MiXCR, one entry per CDR3 protein. The sample lists approximately 630,000 distinct CDR3 sequences, around 12% occurring once. The specimen was PBMCs, collected before TCRalphabeta/CD19-depleted stem cell transplant. This chain links TRBV25-1 with TRBJ1-2; the D is unclear. This sequence originates from a girl aged 2 to 9 with congenital amegakaryocytic thrombocytopenia, due to receive a stem cell transplant. The CDR3 DNA sequence: TGTGCCAGCAGTGTTCTGGGCGGCTACACCTTC. Its protein product is CASSVLGGYTF.